The T cell receptor beta chain described here comes from a study of T cells after yellow fever vaccination. Each CDR3 protein is one row after TCRdb ran MiXCR on the 5' RACE reads. Of 300,000 to 350,000 distinct CDR3 sequences in the sample, 3% to 4.5% were seen once. The sample in question was PBMCs, obtained 5 days after the yellow fever booster vaccination. This sequence was found in a man younger than 30 who received the YFV17D yellow fever vaccine.

The CDR3 region has the DNA TGCGCCAGCAGCTCCAGGGGGCGAGGATCTGAAGCTTTCTTT. Translating it yields CASSSRGRGSEAFF. The rearrangement links TRBV5-1 to TRBJ1-1, with 8 bases identical to TRBD1. The junction had 7 bases not matched to a gene; V was cut back by 3 bases and J by 6 bases. Germline CDR1 and CDR2: SGHRS and YFSETQ. This CDR3 comprises 14 residues.